The source of this T cell receptor (beta chain) is a study of OX40 agonist ivuxolimab in advanced cancers. About the research overall: All patients had ivuxolimab intravenously every 2 weeks at 0.01 to 10 mg/kg. Study-level points and caveats: There were also nonresponders showing low normalized T-cell clonal expansion.

The data were produced by immunoSEQ multiplex PCR, yet TCRdb's version contains in-frame clones alone and is incomplete. The sample has 25,000 to 30,000 clones, 84% seen once. V lost 0 bases to trimming and J lost 0 bases, with 6 bases between them. CDR1 and CDR2 (germline): SGDLS, YYNGEE. The CDR3 covers 14 residues. About this clone itself: Antigen: not known.

The chain is built from TRBV9 and TRBJ1-2; D unresolved. The sample here was CD4+ or CD8+ T cells sorted from blood, taken in a trial of the OX40 agonist ivuxolimab. This receptor was taken from an adult with an advanced solid tumor such as melanoma, head and neck, liver or kidney cancer. The CDR3 DNA sequence: TGTGCCAGCAGCGTAGCAGGAGCTAACTATGGCTACACCTTC. Its protein product is CASSVAGANYGYTF.